Here is one T cell receptor beta chain with its context. No antigen is known for it. The CDR3 extends over 17 amino acids. Germline V gives CDR1 LGHNA, CDR2 YNFKEQ. Losses at the gene ends were 4 bases for V and 0 bases for J; bases not matched to a gene: 6. These data originate in a study of glioma-infiltrating T cells. Study outcomes and limitations: Non-neoplastic patients had below-expected tissue-blood divergence, while all gliomas exceeded expectation. Very few CDR3 sequences were shared between tissue and blood.

The iRepertoire nested amplicon-rescue multiplex PCR amplified TCR alpha and beta CDR3s from RNA. Each CDR3 protein is one row after TCRdb ran MiXCR on the multiplex PCR reads. The sample lists about 130,000 distinct CDR3 sequences; about 25% were seen once. This clonotype originated in a human donor with low-grade glioma or glioblastoma, undergoing nonglioma brain surgery, or in good health (not recorded which). What was sequenced was glioma tissue, nonneoplastic brain tissue, or PBMCs (not recorded which). The chain uses TRBV4-2 and TRBJ2-3; TRBD2 matches 11 bases. The CDR3, as DNA: TGTGCCAGCAGCCGATCTATAGCGGGGGGGAGCACAGATACGCAGTATTTT. The encoded protein is CASSRSIAGGSTDTQYF.